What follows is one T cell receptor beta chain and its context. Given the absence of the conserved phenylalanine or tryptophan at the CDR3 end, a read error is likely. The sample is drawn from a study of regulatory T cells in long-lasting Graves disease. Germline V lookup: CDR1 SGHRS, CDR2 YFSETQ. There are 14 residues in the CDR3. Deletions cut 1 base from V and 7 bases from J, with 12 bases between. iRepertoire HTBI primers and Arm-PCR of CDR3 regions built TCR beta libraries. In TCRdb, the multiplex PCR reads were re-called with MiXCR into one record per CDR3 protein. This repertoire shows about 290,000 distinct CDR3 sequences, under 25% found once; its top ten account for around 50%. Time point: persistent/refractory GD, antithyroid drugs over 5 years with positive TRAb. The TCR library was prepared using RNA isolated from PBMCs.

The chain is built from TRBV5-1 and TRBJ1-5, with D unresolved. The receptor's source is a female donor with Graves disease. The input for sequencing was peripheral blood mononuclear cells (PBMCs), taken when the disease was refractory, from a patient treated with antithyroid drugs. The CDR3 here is CASSLLAGLQPQHS. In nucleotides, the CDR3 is TGCGCCAGCAGCTTGTTAGCCGGGTTACAGCCCCAGCATTCT.